The rows below give T cell receptor beta chains drawn from one sample of a study of circulating CD8 cells and anti-PD-1 response in melanoma. Each CDR3 protein gets one entry after TCRdb re-called the reads with MiXCR. The data show about 620 distinct CDR3 sequences, around 8.9% seen once. The starting material was CD8+ T cells from PBMCs, obtained at baseline or after one month of anti-PD-1 therapy (not recorded which). These receptors all come from a human donor with melanoma. Both conserved end residues are part of each CDR3. A D gene is named only where the DNA matches it firmly. A row's size may be missing; if present it is once, few, many or a size class.

V gene: TRBV14
clone size: large
J gene: TRBJ1-1
D gene: -
CDR3 DNA: TGTGCCAGCAGCCAAGAATTAGGAGGCCGAGAAGCTTTCTTT
CDR3 protein: CASSQELGGREAFF

V gene: TRBV21-1
clone size: large
J gene: TRBJ1-2
D gene: -
CDR3 DNA: TGTGCCAGCAGCCCCGGGACAGGGGATGGCTACACCTTC
CDR3 protein: CASSPGTGDGYTF

V gene: TRBV7-2
clone size: medium-sized
J gene: TRBJ2-5
D gene: -
CDR3 DNA: TGTGCCAGCAGCTTATCCGCCGGGGAGACCCAGTACTTC
CDR3 protein: CASSLSAGETQYF

V gene: TRBV27
clone size: large
J gene: TRBJ1-1
D gene: -
CDR3 DNA: TGTGCCAGCAGTTTGACAGGGAACACTGAAGCTTTCTTT
CDR3 protein: CASSLTGNTEAFF

V gene: TRBV2
clone size: medium-sized
J gene: TRBJ2-1
D gene: -
CDR3 DNA: TGTGCCAGCAGTGGGACTTCAAGCTCCTACAATGAGCAGTTCTTC
CDR3 protein: CASSGTSSSYNEQFF

V gene: TRBV24-1
clone size: few
J gene: TRBJ2-2
D gene: -
CDR3 DNA: TGTGCCACTCGACGGGCCGCGAACACCGGGGAGCTGTTTTTT
CDR3 protein: CATRRAANTGELFF

V gene: TRBV20-1
clone size: hyperexpanded
J gene: TRBJ2-7
D gene: TRBD1
CDR3 DNA: TGCAGTGCTAGCTCGACGGACAGGCCTACCTACGAGCAGTACTTC
CDR3 protein: CSASSTDRPTYEQYF

V gene: TRBV19
clone size: large
J gene: TRBJ1-5
D gene: -
CDR3 DNA: TGTGCCAGTAGTATGCAGGATCAGCCCCAGCATTTT
CDR3 protein: CASSMQDQPQHF

V gene: TRBV20-1
clone size: medium-sized
J gene: TRBJ1-1
D gene: TRBD1
CDR3 DNA: TGCAGTGCTAGGCAGGGGGATGAAGCTTTCTTT
CDR3 protein: CSARQGDEAFF

V gene: TRBV20-1
clone size: large
J gene: TRBJ1-2
D gene: -
CDR3 DNA: TGCAGTGCTAGGGCGTGGACACCTGCTAACTATGGCTACACCTTC
CDR3 protein: CSARAWTPANYGYTF

V gene: TRBV27
clone size: medium-sized
J gene: TRBJ2-1
D gene: TRBD2
CDR3 DNA: TGTGCCAGCACCCCGGGTAGCGGGGCCGGCAATGAGCAGTTCTTC
CDR3 protein: CASTPGSGAGNEQFF

V gene: TRBV30
clone size: medium-sized
J gene: TRBJ2-7
D gene: TRBD1
CDR3 DNA: TGTGCCTGGAGTACCGGGACAGGGTCCTACGAGCAGTACTTC
CDR3 protein: CAWSTGTGSYEQYF

V gene: TRBV9
clone size: large
J gene: TRBJ2-3
D gene: TRBD2
CDR3 DNA: TGTGCCAGCAGCACTTCGGGGGGTTGGTTAAGCACAGATACGCAGTATTTT
CDR3 protein: CASSTSGGWLSTDTQYF

V gene: TRBV4-2
clone size: large
J gene: TRBJ2-7
D gene: -
CDR3 DNA: TGTGCCAGCAGCCAAGGTGGTGTTGCCGAGCAGTACTTC
CDR3 protein: CASSQGGVAEQYF

V gene: TRBV6-1
clone size: large
J gene: TRBJ2-2
D gene: -
CDR3 DNA: TGTGCCAGCAGTGACTTCGACGGCCCGATGTTTTTT
CDR3 protein: CASSDFDGPMFF

V gene: TRBV28
clone size: medium-sized
J gene: TRBJ2-2
D gene: -
CDR3 DNA: TGTGCCAGCAGTTTGCCAGAACTAGACACCGGGGAGCTGTTTTTT
CDR3 protein: CASSLPELDTGELFF

V gene: TRBV19
clone size: large
J gene: TRBJ1-1
D gene: -
CDR3 DNA: TGTGCCAGTAGCCTAGGGGAGACGGGCACTGAAGCTTTCTTT
CDR3 protein: CASSLGETGTEAFF

V gene: TRBV19
clone size: -
J gene: TRBJ2-3
D gene: TRBD1
CDR3 DNA: TGTGCCAGTAGTACCAGGGGGCCTGGCACAGATACGCAGTATTTT
CDR3 protein: CASSTRGPGTDTQYF

V gene: TRBV7-3
clone size: few
J gene: TRBJ2-3
D gene: -
CDR3 DNA: TGTGCCAGCAGCCCCTCCCGGGGGCGCACAGATACGCAGTATTTT
CDR3 protein: CASSPSRGRTDTQYF

V gene: TRBV20-1
clone size: hyperexpanded
J gene: TRBJ2-7
D gene: TRBD2
CDR3 DNA: TGCAGTGCTTGGGACCCGGGACTAGCGGGGGCCAGCTCCTACGAGCAGTACTTC
CDR3 protein: CSAWDPGLAGASSYEQYF